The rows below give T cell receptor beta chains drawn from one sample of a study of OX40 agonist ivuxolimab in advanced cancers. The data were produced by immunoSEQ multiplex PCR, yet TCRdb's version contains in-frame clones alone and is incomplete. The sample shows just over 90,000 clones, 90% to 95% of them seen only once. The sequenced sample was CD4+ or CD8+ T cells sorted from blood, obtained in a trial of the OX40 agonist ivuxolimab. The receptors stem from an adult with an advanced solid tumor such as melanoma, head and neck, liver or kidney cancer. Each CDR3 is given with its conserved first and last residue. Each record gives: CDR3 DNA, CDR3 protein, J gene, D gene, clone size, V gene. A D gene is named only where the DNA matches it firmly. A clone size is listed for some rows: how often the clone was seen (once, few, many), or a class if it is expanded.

TGTGCCAGCAGTGAGTCGTCGCCTGATGGAAACACCATATATTTT | CASSESSPDGNTIYF | TRBJ1-3 | NA | NA | TRBV2
TGTGCCAGCAGTGTCAACACGGGACAGGGCTACGAGCAGTACTTC | CASSVNTGQGYEQYF | TRBJ2-7 | TRBD1 | once | TRBV6-6
TGTGCCAGCAGTTTATTTGGGCTCATGAACACTGAAGCTTTCTTT | CASSLFGLMNTEAFF | TRBJ1-1 | NA | NA | TRBV27
TGCGCCAGCAGCCAAGATTGGGGGACAGGGGATAGGACTAAGAACACCGGGGAGCTGTTTTTT | CASSQDWGTGDRTKNTGELFF | TRBJ2-2 | TRBD1 | NA | TRBV4-1
TGTGCCAGCAGTTACTCGGAGTCTGGGGCCAACGTCCTGACTTTC | CASSYSESGANVLTF | TRBJ2-6 | NA | NA | TRBV6-5
TGCGCCAGCAGCCAAGAGTGGACTAGCGGGGAGACCCAGTACTTC | CASSQEWTSGETQYF | TRBJ2-5 | TRBD2 | NA | TRBV4-1
TGTGCCAGCAGTCTGTCAGGGATTCGGGACACTGAAGCTTTCTTT | CASSLSGIRDTEAFF | TRBJ1-1 | NA | NA | TRBV27
TGCGCCAGCAGCTCGACAGACGGAATGAACACTGAAGCTTTCTTT | CASSSTDGMNTEAFF | TRBJ1-1 | NA | NA | TRBV5-1
TGTGCCAGCAGTTCTGTAGGGGACGGCTACGAGCAGTACTTC | CASSSVGDGYEQYF | TRBJ2-7 | NA | NA | TRBV6-6
TGTGCCAGCAGCCCTTACCAAGAGACCCAGTACTTC | CASSPYQETQYF | TRBJ2-5 | NA | NA | TRBV6-1
TGTGCCAGCAGCGGGACTAGTCTTTTTCCCTACGAGCAGTACTTC | CASSGTSLFPYEQYF | TRBJ2-7 | TRBD2 | NA | TRBV2
TGTGCCAGTAGTGCGTCGTCGGGTTATAGCAATCAGCCCCAGCATTTT | CASSASSGYSNQPQHF | TRBJ1-5 | NA | NA | TRBV19
TGTGCCAGCAGTTTTCAGGGGGGCGAGCAGTACTTC | CASSFQGGEQYF | TRBJ2-7 | NA | NA | TRBV7-6
TGTGCCAGCAGATCCACAGGCAACACTGAAGCTTTCTTT | CASRSTGNTEAFF | TRBJ1-1 | NA | NA | TRBV2
TGTGCCATCCTCTTGTCAGGGCCATATGGCTACACCTTC | CAILLSGPYGYTF | TRBJ1-2 | NA | NA | TRBV5-4
TGTGCCAGCAGCGCTAGGGGGGAGAACACTGAAGCTTTCTTT | CASSARGENTEAFF | TRBJ1-1 | NA | NA | TRBV9
TGTGCCTGGACAGGGGGCAACCCTGAAGCTTTCTTT | CAWTGGNPEAFF | TRBJ1-1 | TRBD1 | NA | TRBV30
TGTGCCAGCAGCTTATATTACCTGTACGAGCAGTACTTC | CASSLYYLYEQYF | TRBJ2-7 | NA | NA | TRBV7-2
TGTGCCAGCAGTGAGACCTTTTTTGGACACTCGTATGAAAAACTGTTTTTT | CASSETFFGHSYEKLFF | TRBJ1-4 | NA | NA | TRBV6-1
TGTGCCAGCAGCTTTACAGGGAACACTGAAGCTTTCTTT | CASSFTGNTEAFF | TRBJ1-1 | NA | once | TRBV28
TGTGCCAGCAGCGCTCTGAGTGGCTACACCTTC | CASSALSGYTF | TRBJ1-2 | NA | NA | TRBV7-6
TGTGCCAGCAGCTTTCTGGACGAGCAGTACTTC | CASSFLDEQYF | TRBJ2-7 | NA | NA | TRBV5-6
TGTGCCAGCAGCTTAGGGGGCGGGAGATCAGATACGCAGTATTTT | CASSLGGGRSDTQYF | TRBJ2-3 | TRBD2 | NA | TRBV7-6
TGTGCCAGCAGTTACGGGACAGACGAGAGCTACGAGCAGTACTTC | CASSYGTDESYEQYF | TRBJ2-7 | TRBD1 | NA | TRBV6-6
TGTGCCAGCAGCTTAGGAGGGTGGGGCGAGCAGTACTTC | CASSLGGWGEQYF | TRBJ2-7 | NA | NA | TRBV5-5
TGTGCCAGTAGCCAAGCCGTTGACTATGGCTACACCTTC | CASSQAVDYGYTF | TRBJ1-2 | NA | NA | TRBV14
TGTGCCAGCAGCTTATCCGCGGGTGAAGCTTTCTTT | CASSLSAGEAFF | TRBJ1-1 | NA | once | TRBV7-9
TGTGCCAGCAGCCTACGGGGACAGTACAATGAGCAGTTCTTC | CASSLRGQYNEQFF | TRBJ2-1 | TRBD1 | NA | TRBV14
TGTGCCAGCAGCCCGGGACTAAAACACGAGCAGTACTTC | CASSPGLKHEQYF | TRBJ2-7 | TRBD2 | NA | TRBV13
TGTGCCAGCAGCTCCCTAGACTCTACAGGGAGGAACGAGCAGTACTTC | CASSSLDSTGRNEQYF | TRBJ2-7 | NA | NA | TRBV7-2
TGTGCCAGCAGCCTTCTAGCGGGAGGGGGGAATGAGCAGTTCTTC | CASSLLAGGGNEQFF | TRBJ2-1 | TRBD2 | NA | TRBV11-2
TGTGCCAGCAGCTTAGAGGGGACAGAGACTTATAGCAATCAGCCCCAGCATTTT | CASSLEGTETYSNQPQHF | TRBJ1-5 | TRBD1 | NA | TRBV7-8
TGCGCCAGCAGTGAACCCGGGTTAACAGATACGCAGTATTTT | CASSEPGLTDTQYF | TRBJ2-3 | NA | few | TRBV10-2
TGTGCCAGCAGCACCCGAAAATTAGCGGGGACTCCCCAAGAGACCCAGTACTTC | CASSTRKLAGTPQETQYF | TRBJ2-5 | TRBD2 | NA | TRBV11-2
TGTGCCAGCAGCTTAGAGACGCTGGGCACTGAAGCTTTCTTT | CASSLETLGTEAFF | TRBJ1-1 | NA | NA | TRBV11-2
TGTGCCAGCAGCTTAAGGGCAGAGAACACCATATATTTT | CASSLRAENTIYF | TRBJ1-3 | NA | NA | TRBV11-2
TGTGCCAGCAGCGTAGATCTTGAGGAGACCCAGTACTTC | CASSVDLEETQYF | TRBJ2-5 | NA | NA | TRBV9
TGTGCCAGCAGCCAACTTTACAGGGATCCGCGGGGCTACACCTTC | CASSQLYRDPRGYTF | TRBJ1-2 | NA | NA | TRBV14
TGTGCCAGCAGCCAAGATAGAAGCTACACCTTC | CASSQDRSYTF | TRBJ1-2 | NA | NA | TRBV4-2
TGTGCCAGCAGCGATGGGATGAACACTGAAGCTTTCTTT | CASSDGMNTEAFF | TRBJ1-1 | NA | NA | TRBV7-2
TGTGCCAGCAGCCAAGCTCCCTCGGGATGGGGACTCAAAGAGACCCAGTACTTC | CASSQAPSGWGLKETQYF | TRBJ2-5 | NA | NA | TRBV14
TGCGCCAGCAGTGAAGGGGGACAGGGGGGTCTGTATGGCTACACCTTC | CASSEGGQGGLYGYTF | TRBJ1-2 | TRBD1 | NA | TRBV10-2
TGTGCCAGTAGTCTCGGACAGGGGAACACTGAAGCTTTCTTT | CASSLGQGNTEAFF | TRBJ1-1 | TRBD1 | NA | TRBV19
TGTGCCAGCATGGGACAGAGTAACTATGGCTACACCTTC | CASMGQSNYGYTF | TRBJ1-2 | TRBD1 | NA | TRBV27
TGCGCCAGCAGCCAAGAGTCAGAGTGGGGCTTTGAAAAACTGTTTTTT | CASSQESEWGFEKLFF | TRBJ1-4 | NA | NA | TRBV4-3
TGTGCCAGCGGGGTGGACAGGGAGCAGTACTTC | CASGVDREQYF | TRBJ2-7 | TRBD1 | once | TRBV13
TGTGCCAGCAGTGGGGGACTAGCGGAAGCGGATACGCAGTATTTT | CASSGGLAEADTQYF | TRBJ2-3 | TRBD2 | NA | TRBV5-6
TGTGCCAGCAGGGAGGGTAGCGGTACACCCGGGGAGCTGTTTTTT | CASREGSGTPGELFF | TRBJ2-2 | NA | NA | TRBV9
TGTGCCAGCAGCCTAAGGGGCTCCTATAATTCACCCCTCCACTTT | CASSLRGSYNSPLHF | TRBJ1-6 | NA | NA | TRBV13
TGTGCCAGCAGTACCACGAGACTAGCTTCTATCTCTGGGGCCAACGTCCTGACTTTC | CASSTTRLASISGANVLTF | TRBJ2-6 | TRBD2 | NA | TRBV27
TGTGCCAGCAGCCTACAGGGGGCTGTCTACGAGCAGTACTTC | CASSLQGAVYEQYF | TRBJ2-7 | TRBD1 | NA | TRBV27
TGTGCCAGCAGTTTTCTGGGCCCTGGGGAGCAGTACTTC | CASSFLGPGEQYF | TRBJ2-7 | NA | NA | TRBV27
TGCGCCAGCAGTGAGGGCAGGGGGGGGGACAATGAGCAGTTCTTC | CASSEGRGGDNEQFF | TRBJ2-1 | NA | once | TRBV10-1